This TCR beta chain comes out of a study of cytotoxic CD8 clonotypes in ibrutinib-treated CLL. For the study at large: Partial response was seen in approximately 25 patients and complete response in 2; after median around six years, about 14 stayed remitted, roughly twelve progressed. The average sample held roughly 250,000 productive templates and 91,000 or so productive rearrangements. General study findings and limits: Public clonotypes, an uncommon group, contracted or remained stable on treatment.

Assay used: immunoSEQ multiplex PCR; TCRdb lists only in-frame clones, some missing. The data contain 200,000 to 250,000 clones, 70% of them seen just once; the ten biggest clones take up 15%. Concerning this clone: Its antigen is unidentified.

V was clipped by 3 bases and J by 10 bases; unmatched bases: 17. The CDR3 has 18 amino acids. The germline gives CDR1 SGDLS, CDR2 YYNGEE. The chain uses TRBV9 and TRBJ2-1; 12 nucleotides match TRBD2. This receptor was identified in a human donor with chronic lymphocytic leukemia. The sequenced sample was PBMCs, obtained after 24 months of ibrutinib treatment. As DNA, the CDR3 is TGTGCCAGCAGCGACGCTTTACTAGCGGGAGGTCCCATTGGGGAGCAGTTCTTC. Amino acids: CASSDALLAGGPIGEQFF.